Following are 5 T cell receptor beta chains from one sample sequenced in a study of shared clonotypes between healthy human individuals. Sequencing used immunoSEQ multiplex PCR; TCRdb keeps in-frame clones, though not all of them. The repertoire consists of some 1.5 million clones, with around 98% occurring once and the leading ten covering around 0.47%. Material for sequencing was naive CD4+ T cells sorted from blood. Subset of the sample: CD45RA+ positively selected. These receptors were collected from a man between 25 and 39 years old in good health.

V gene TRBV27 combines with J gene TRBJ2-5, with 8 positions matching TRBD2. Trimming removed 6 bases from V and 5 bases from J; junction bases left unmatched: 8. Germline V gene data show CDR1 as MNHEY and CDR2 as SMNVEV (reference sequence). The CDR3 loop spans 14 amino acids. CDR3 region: CASRRSGSKETQYF. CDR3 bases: TGTGCCAGCAGGAGGAGCGGGAGTAAGGAGACCCAGTACTTC.

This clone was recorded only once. In DNA form, the CDR3 reads TGCGCCAGCAGCCAAGCCGGGTATGCAACTAATGAAAAACTGTTTTTT. Its translation is CASSQAGYATNEKLFF. The chain has TRBV4-1 and TRBJ1-4; no firm D call. Trimming left V 1 base short and J 0 bases short, with 9 bases between. The CDR3 is made up of 16 amino acids. Germline V CDR1 and CDR2: MGHRA, YSYEKL.

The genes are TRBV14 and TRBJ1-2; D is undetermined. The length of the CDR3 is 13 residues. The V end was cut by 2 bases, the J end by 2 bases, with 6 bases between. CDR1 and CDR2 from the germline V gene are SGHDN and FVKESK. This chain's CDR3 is CASSQKVNYGYTF. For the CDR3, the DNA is TGTGCCAGCAGCCAAAAAGTGAACTATGGCTACACCTTC.

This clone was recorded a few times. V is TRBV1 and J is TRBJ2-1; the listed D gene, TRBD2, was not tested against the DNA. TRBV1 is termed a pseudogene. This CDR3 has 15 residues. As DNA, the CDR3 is TGCACCAGCAATCACCTAGCGGAAGCTAAGAATGAGCAGTTCTTC. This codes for CTSNHLAEAKNEQFF.

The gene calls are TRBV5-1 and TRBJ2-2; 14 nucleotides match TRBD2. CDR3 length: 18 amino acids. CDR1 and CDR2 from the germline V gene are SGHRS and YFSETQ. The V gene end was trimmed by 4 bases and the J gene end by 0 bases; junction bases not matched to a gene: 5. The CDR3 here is CASSQRTSGRSNTGELFF. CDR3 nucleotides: TGCGCCAGCAGCCAAAGGACTAGCGGGAGGTCGAACACCGGGGAGCTGTTTTTT. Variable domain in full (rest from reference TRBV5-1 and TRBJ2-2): KAGVTQTPRYLIKTRGQQVTLSCSPISGHRSVSWYQQTPGQGLQFLFEYFSETQRNKGNFPGRFSGRQFSNSRSEMNVSTLELGDSALYLCASSQRTSGRSNTGELFFGEGSRLTVL.